The following is a TCR beta chain sequence with its context. Indicated time point: peripheral blood 6 weeks after treatment start. Repertoires were generated with immunoSEQ multiplex PCR, while TCRdb's copy carries only in-frame clones and drops some. Seen here are approximately 18,000 clones, about 85% observed once, and the top ten hold about 1.8%. The CDR3 loop spans 18 amino acids. V was clipped by 1 base and J by 4 bases; unmatched bases: 11. Germline CDR1 and CDR2: SGHDT and YYEEEE. The sample comes from a study of PD-L1 blockade in urothelial cancer. Whole-study context: Patients, treated from 2014 onward, received atezolizumab 1,200 mg intravenously every 3 weeks.

This sample comprised PBMCs, obtained around atezolizumab (anti-PD-L1) treatment. This TCR derives from a man aged 45 to 65 with urothelial cancer. The rearrangement joins TRBV5-6 to TRBJ2-1; TRBD2 agrees at 10 bases. The CDR3: CASSLRTSGGPSYNEQFF. CDR3 nucleotide sequence: TGTGCCAGCAGCTTGCGGACTAGCGGAGGACCTAGTTACAATGAGCAGTTCTTC.